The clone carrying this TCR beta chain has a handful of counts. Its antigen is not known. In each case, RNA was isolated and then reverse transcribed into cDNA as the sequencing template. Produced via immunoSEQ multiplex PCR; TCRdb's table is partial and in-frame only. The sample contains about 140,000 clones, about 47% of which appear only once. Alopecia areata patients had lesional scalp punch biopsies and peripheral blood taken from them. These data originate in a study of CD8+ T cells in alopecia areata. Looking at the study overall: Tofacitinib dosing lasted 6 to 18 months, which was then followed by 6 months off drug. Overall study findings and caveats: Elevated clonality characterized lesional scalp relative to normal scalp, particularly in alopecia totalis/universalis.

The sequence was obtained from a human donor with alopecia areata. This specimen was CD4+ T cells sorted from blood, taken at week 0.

The CDR3, as DNA: TGTGCCAGCAGCTTGGGACAGGGAGTGGACATTCAGTACTTC. The encoded protein is CASSLGQGVDIQYF. The chain recombines TRBV7-9 with TRBJ2-4; 9 bases are a match to TRBD1. The V segment lost 3 bases and the J segment 8 bases; nucleotides outside the gene matches: 5. CDR3 length: 14 residues. Germline CDR1 and CDR2: SEHNR and FQNEAQ (reference sequence).